The clone carrying this T cell receptor beta chain has at least ten counts. Its antigen is as yet unknown. This specimen comes from a study of post-analysis software for immune sequencing data. Whole-study results and caveats: Controls had lower frequencies than patients of four or five TRBV segments, which included TRBV5-6, TRBV5-1 and TRBV20-1. Under F measure analysis, samples from one preparation batch co-clustered strongly.

The CDR3 covers 17 residues. V dropped 8 bases and J dropped 0 bases, with 22 bases sitting between them. Each TCR beta cDNA library carried unique molecular identifiers. TCRdb re-called the PCR reads with MiXCR, one entry per CDR3 protein. The table records some 260,000 distinct CDR3 sequences, just over 35% of them present only once. Sequencing input: blood. The chain has TRBV12-3 or TRBV12-4 and TRBJ2-5; unclear D gene. This TCR was sampled from a girl aged 10-17 years with multiple sclerosis. CDR3 amino acids: CASSPYNGHPNQETQYF. CDR3 bases: TGTGCCAGCTCCCCTTATAACGGGCACCCAAACCAAGAGACCCAGTACTTC.